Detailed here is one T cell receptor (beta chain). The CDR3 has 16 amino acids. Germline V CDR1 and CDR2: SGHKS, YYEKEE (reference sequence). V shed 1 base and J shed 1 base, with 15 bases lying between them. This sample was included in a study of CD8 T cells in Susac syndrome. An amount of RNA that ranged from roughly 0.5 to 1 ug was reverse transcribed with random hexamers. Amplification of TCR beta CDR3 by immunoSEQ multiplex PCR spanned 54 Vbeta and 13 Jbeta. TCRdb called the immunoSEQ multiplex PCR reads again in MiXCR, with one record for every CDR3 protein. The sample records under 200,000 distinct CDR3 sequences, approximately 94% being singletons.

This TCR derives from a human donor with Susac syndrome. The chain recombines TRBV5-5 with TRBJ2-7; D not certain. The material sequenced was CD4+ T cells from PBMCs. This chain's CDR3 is CASSLRSLPSSYEQYV. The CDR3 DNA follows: TGTGCCAGCAGCTTGCGCAGTCTTCCCTCGTCCTACGAGCAGTACGTC.